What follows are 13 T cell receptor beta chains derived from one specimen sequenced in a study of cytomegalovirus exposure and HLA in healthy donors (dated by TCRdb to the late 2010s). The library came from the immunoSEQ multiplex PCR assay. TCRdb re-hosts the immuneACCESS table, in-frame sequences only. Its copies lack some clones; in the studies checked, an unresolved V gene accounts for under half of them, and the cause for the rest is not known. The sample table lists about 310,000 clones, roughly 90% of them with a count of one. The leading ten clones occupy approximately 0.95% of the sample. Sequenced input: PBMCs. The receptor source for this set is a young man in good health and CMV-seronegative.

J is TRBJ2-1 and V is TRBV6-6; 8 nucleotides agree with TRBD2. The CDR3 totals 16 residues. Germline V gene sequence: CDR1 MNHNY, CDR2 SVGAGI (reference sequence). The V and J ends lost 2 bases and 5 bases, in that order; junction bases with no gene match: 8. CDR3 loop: CASSYLFAGGHNEQFF. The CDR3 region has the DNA TGTGCCAGCAGTTACCTATTTGCGGGGGGTCACAATGAGCAGTTCTTC.

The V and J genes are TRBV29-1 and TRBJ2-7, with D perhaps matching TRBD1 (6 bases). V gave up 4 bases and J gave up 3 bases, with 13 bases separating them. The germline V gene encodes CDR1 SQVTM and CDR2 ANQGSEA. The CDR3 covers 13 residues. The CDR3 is CSVAAGTSYEQYF. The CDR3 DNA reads TGCAGCGTTGCCGCCGGGACAAGCTACGAGCAGTACTTC.

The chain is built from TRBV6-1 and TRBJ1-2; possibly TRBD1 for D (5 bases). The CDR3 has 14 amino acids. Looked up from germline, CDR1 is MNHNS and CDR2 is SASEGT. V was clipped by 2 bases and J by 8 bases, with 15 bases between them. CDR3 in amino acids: CASSELTGLQGYTF. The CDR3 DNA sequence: TGTGCCAGCAGTGAACTTACGGGACTACAAGGCTACACCTTC.

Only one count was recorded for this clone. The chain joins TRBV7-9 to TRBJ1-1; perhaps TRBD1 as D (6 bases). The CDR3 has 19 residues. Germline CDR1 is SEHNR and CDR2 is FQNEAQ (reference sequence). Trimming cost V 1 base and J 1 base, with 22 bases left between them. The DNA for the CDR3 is TGTGCCAGCAGCTTAGAAGGCGGGCAGTTAAGGGGGAGGAACACTGAAGCTTTCTTT. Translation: CASSLEGGQLRGRNTEAFF.

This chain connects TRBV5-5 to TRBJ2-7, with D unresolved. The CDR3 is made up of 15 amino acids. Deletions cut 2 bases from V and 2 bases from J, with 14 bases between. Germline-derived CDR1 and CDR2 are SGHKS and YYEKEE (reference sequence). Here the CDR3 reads CASSLIERLTYEQYF. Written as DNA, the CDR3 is TGTGCCAGCAGCTTAATTGAGCGCCTTACCTACGAGCAGTACTTC.

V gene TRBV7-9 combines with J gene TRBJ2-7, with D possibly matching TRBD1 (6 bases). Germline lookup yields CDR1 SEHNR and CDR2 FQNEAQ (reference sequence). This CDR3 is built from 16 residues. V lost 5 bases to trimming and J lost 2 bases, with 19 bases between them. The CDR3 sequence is CASSPPGVVGTYEQYF. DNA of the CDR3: TGTGCCAGCAGCCCACCAGGGGTGGTGGGAACCTACGAGCAGTACTTC.

Written as DNA, the CDR3 is TGCGCCAGCAGTCTTACGGACAGGGGGTGTTCAGATACGCAGTATTTT. Its protein is CASSLTDRGCSDTQYF. V gene TRBV23-1 combines with J gene TRBJ2-3, with 10 bases that match TRBD1. TRBV23-1 is placed among ORFs of uncertain function. CDR3 length equals 16 residues. Trimming removed 4 bases from V and 4 bases from J; junction bases left unmatched: 8.

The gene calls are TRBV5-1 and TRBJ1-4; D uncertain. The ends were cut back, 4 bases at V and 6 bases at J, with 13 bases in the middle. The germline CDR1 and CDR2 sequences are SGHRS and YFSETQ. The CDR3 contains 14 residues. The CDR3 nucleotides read TGCGCCAGCAGCCACCGGTCTCCCGATGAAAAACTGTTTTTT. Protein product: CASSHRSPDEKLFF.

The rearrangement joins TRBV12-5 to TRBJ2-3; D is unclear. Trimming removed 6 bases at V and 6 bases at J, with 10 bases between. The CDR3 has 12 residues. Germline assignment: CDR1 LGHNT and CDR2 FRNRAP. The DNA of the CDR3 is TGTGCTAGTGGCCGTACTACTGATACGCAGTATTTT. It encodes CASGRTTDTQYF.

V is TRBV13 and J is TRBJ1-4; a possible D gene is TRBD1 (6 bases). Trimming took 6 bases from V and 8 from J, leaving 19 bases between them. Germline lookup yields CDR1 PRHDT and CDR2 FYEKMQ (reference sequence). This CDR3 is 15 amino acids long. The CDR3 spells CASSSNRESVEKLFF. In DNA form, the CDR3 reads TGTGCCAGCAGTTCTAACAGGGAATCGGTGGAAAAACTGTTTTTT.

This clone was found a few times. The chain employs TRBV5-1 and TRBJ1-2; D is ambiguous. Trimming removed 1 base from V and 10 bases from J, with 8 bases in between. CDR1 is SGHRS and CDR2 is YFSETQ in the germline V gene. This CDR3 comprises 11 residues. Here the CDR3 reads CASSLSGDYTF. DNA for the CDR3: TGCGCCAGCAGCTTGTCAGGCGACTACACCTTC. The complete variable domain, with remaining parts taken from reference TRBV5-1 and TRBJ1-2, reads KAGVTQTPRYLIKTRGQQVTLSCSPISGHRSVSWYQQTPGQGLQFLFEYFSETQRNKGNFPGRFSGRQFSNSRSEMNVSTLELGDSALYLCASSLSGDYTFGSGTRLTVV.

The CDR3: CASKPGSLTNEKLFF. The CDR3 DNA reads TGTGCCAGCAAACCGGGGTCTCTAACTAATGAAAAACTGTTTTTT. This chain joins TRBV7-8 and TRBJ1-4, with D unclear. This CDR3 region has 15 residues. The germline V and J ends were trimmed by 7 bases and 1 base, with 13 bases remaining between them. Per the germline V gene, CDR1 is SGHVS and CDR2 is FQNEAQ.

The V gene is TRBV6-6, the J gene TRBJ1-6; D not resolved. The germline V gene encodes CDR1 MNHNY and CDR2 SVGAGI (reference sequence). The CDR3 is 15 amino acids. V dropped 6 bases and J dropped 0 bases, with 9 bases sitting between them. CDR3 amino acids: CASREGSSYNSPLHF. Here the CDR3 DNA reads TGTGCCAGCAGGGAAGGGAGCTCCTATAATTCACCCCTCCACTTT.